A selection of T cell receptor beta chains follows, all from one sample in a study of cytomegalovirus exposure and HLA in healthy donors. Sequencing was performed with immunoSEQ multiplex PCR; in TCRdb, only in-frame clones are kept and a portion is missing. The sample shows nearly 65,000 clones, roughly 67% of them seen only once. Sample: PBMCs. Receptors originate from a middle-aged man in good health and CMV-seronegative. Both conserved end residues are part of each CDR3. A D gene is named only where the DNA matches it firmly. A clone size is listed for some rows: how often the clone was seen (once, few, many), or a class if it is expanded.

d_call	clone_size	v_call	j_call	cdr3_nt	cdr3_aa
TRBD1	NA	TRBV19	TRBJ1-2	TGTGCCAGTAGTATTCGGCTTGAGACAGGGAGGGGCTACACCTTC	CASSIRLETGRGYTF
TRBD2	NA	TRBV5-5	TRBJ2-7	TGTGCCAGCAGCTCCGGACTAGCGGCGATCTACGAGCAGTACTTC	CASSSGLAAIYEQYF
NA	NA	TRBV12-5	TRBJ2-6	TGTGCTAGTGGTTTACCCACATCCGGGGCCAACGTCCTGACTTTC	CASGLPTSGANVLTF
NA	few	TRBV13	TRBJ1-3	TGTGCCAGCAGCTTAAGGATGGGGCGGGACTCTGGAAACACCATATATTTT	CASSLRMGRDSGNTIYF
NA	NA	TRBV11-2	TRBJ2-5	TGTGCCAGCAGCTTAGAGTACAGGCTTGGGGAGACCCAGTACTTC	CASSLEYRLGETQYF
TRBD1	few	TRBV2	TRBJ2-7	TGTGCCAGCAGGCCGGGACAGGGAAACGACGAGCAGTACTTC	CASRPGQGNDEQYF
TRBD1	NA	TRBV13	TRBJ1-1	TGTGCCAGCAGCCTTTGGACAGGCAACACTGAAGCTTTCTTT	CASSLWTGNTEAFF
NA	NA	TRBV11-3	TRBJ2-2	TGTGCCAGCAGCCGGACCGGGGAGCTGTTTTTT	CASSRTGELFF
TRBD1	NA	TRBV27	TRBJ2-7	TGTGCCAGCAGTCTGGGACAGGGGCCCTACGAGCAGTACTTC	CASSLGQGPYEQYF
NA	NA	TRBV5-6	TRBJ1-4	TGTGCCAGCAGCTCGTTGACAGCAACTAATGAAAAACTGTTTTTT	CASSSLTATNEKLFF
TRBD1	once	TRBV2	TRBJ2-6	TGTGCCAGTTTCGGGACAGGGGCTGGGGCCAACGTCCTGACTTTC	CASFGTGAGANVLTF
TRBD1	few	TRBV18	TRBJ1-2	TGTGCCAGCTCACCACGCCAGACAGGGACGGATGGGGGGGGCTACACCTTC	CASSPRQTGTDGGGYTF
TRBD1	NA	TRBV29-1	TRBJ2-7	TGCAGCGTTGACGGACAGGGGGCCACCTACGAGCAGTACTTC	CSVDGQGATYEQYF
TRBD1	NA	TRBV7-2	TRBJ1-2	TGTGCCAGCAGCGATGGGACAGGCCTAAACTATGGCTACACCTTC	CASSDGTGLNYGYTF
NA	NA	TRBV5-4	TRBJ1-1	TGTGCCAGCAGCTTGATCGGGGGGCGTGATGAAGCTTTCTTT	CASSLIGGRDEAFF
TRBD2	NA	TRBV28	TRBJ2-3	TGTGCCAGCTCCATACCCCGGCAGCGGGGGGCACGATACACAGATACGCAGTATTTT	CASSIPRQRGARYTDTQYF
NA	NA	TRBV6-5	TRBJ1-1	TGTGCCAGCAGTTACGCAGGGGAGGGCACTGAAGCTTTCTTT	CASSYAGEGTEAFF
NA	NA	TRBV5-1	TRBJ1-5	TGCGCCAGCAGCTTGGGTTGGGGTCCGGGGCAGCCCCAGCATTTT	CASSLGWGPGQPQHF
TRBD1	NA	TRBV5-1	TRBJ2-7	TGCGCCAGCAGCTCGCAGGGACAGGTCGTCGGAGAGCAGTACTTC	CASSSQGQVVGEQYF
NA	NA	TRBV6-1	TRBJ1-1	TGTGCCAGCAGTGACAGGGTCAACACTGAAGCTTTCTTT	CASSDRVNTEAFF
TRBD2	NA	TRBV6-5	TRBJ2-7	TGTGCCAGCAGTTACTTCGGGACTAGCGGCTACGAGCAGTACTTC	CASSYFGTSGYEQYF
TRBD1	NA	TRBV29-1	TRBJ2-7	TGCAGCGTTGATGGCCTCACAGGGGGCGTCAACGAGCAGTACTTC	CSVDGLTGGVNEQYF
NA	NA	TRBV7-6	TRBJ2-1	TGTGCCAGCAGCCATGACAGCCATGAGCAGTTCTTC	CASSHDSHEQFF
NA	NA	TRBV18	TRBJ2-7	TGTGCCAGCTCACCCCAGGCCTCCCACGAGCAGTACTTC	CASSPQASHEQYF
NA	NA	TRBV30	TRBJ2-7	TGTGCCTGGAGTGGATATCCTCTCAACGAGCAGTACTTC	CAWSGYPLNEQYF
NA	few	TRBV15	TRBJ1-1	TGTGCCACCAGCAGAGATCTAGTGGTACCTGAAGCTTTCTTT	CATSRDLVVPEAFF
TRBD2	NA	TRBV5-4	TRBJ2-3	TGTGCCAGCAGAACACGACTAGCGGGGGGGGCGATGGATACGCAGTATTTT	CASRTRLAGGAMDTQYF
TRBD2	NA	TRBV9	TRBJ2-5	TGTGCCAGCAGCGCGCAGGGGACTAGCGGGGGGGCGGGCGAAGGAGAGACCCAGTACTTC	CASSAQGTSGGAGEGETQYF
NA	NA	TRBV29-1	TRBJ1-3	TGCAGCGTTGACCCGCAGGGTGGAAACACCATATATTTT	CSVDPQGGNTIYF
NA	NA	TRBV18	TRBJ2-5	TGTGCCAGCTCACCAGGAGGGGCCGAGACCCAGTACTTC	CASSPGGAETQYF
NA	NA	TRBV5-4	TRBJ1-5	TGTGCCAGCAGCTTGCGAGGGTACAATCAGCCCCAGCATTTT	CASSLRGYNQPQHF
TRBD1	NA	TRBV7-3	TRBJ1-2	TGTGCCAGCAGCTTAATACCGGACAGGTTTACTAACTATGGCTACACCTTC	CASSLIPDRFTNYGYTF
NA	NA	TRBV11-2	TRBJ2-3	TGTGCCAGCAGCACCCCCCGGGGAGGAACAGATACGCAGTATTTT	CASSTPRGGTDTQYF
TRBD1	NA	TRBV5-1	TRBJ1-1	TGCGCCAGCAGCTTGTTTAGGGACAGAAACACTGAAGCTTTCTTT	CASSLFRDRNTEAFF
TRBD2	NA	TRBV7-8	TRBJ2-3	TGTGCCAGCAGCTTAGCCAGGCTAGCGGGGGGGTCGGCGGATACGCAGTATTTT	CASSLARLAGGSADTQYF
NA	NA	TRBV11-2	TRBJ2-3	TGTGCCAGCAGCTTAAGGCTAGCAAGCCGCGATACGCAGTATTTT	CASSLRLASRDTQYF
NA	NA	TRBV9	TRBJ2-7	TGTGCCAGCAGCGTTGGCGCGGCAGGGATCGAGCAGTACTTC	CASSVGAAGIEQYF
TRBD1	NA	TRBV11-2	TRBJ1-2	TGTGCCAGCAGTGACGGGACAGTCCTGACGGGCTACACCTTC	CASSDGTVLTGYTF
NA	NA	TRBV9	TRBJ1-1	TGTGCCAGCAGCGTAGCGGCGGGCGCTGAAGCTTTCTTT	CASSVAAGAEAFF
NA	few	TRBV19	TRBJ1-1	TGTGCCAGTAGGACCTCGAGGGAAGCTTTCTTT	CASRTSREAFF
NA	NA	TRBV21-1	TRBJ2-1	TGTGCCAGAGAACTACAAATCGAGTTAGCGGGGGGAAATTGGTCCTACAATGAGCAGTTCTTC	CARELQIELAGGNWSYNEQFF
TRBD2	once	TRBV9	TRBJ2-3	TGTGCCAGCAGCGTTGAAGCGGGGGGAATCACAGATACGCAGTATTTT	CASSVEAGGITDTQYF
NA	NA	TRBV7-8	TRBJ2-7	TGTGCCAGCAGCTTGGGACACCAGCTCTACGAGCAGTACTTC	CASSLGHQLYEQYF
NA	NA	TRBV6-5	TRBJ2-1	TGTGCCAGCAGTTATACGGGAGAGGGACGGTATAATGAGCAGTTCTTC	CASSYTGEGRYNEQFF
NA	NA	TRBV10-2	TRBJ1-1	TGCGCCAGCAGTGAGTCGCGGGGTTTGACTGAAGCTTTCTTT	CASSESRGLTEAFF
NA	few	TRBV9	TRBJ2-7	TGTGCCAGCAGCGGACCCCCGGGTCGGTCCTACGAGCAGTACTTC	CASSGPPGRSYEQYF
NA	NA	TRBV10-3	TRBJ2-7	TGTGCCATCAGGGCAGGGTCCCCGAATGAGCAGTACTTC	CAIRAGSPNEQYF
TRBD1	NA	TRBV5-1	TRBJ2-1	TGCGCCAGCAGCTTGGGGGAGAGACAGGGGAGGCAGTTCTTC	CASSLGERQGRQFF
TRBD1	NA	TRBV6-5	TRBJ2-7	TGTGCCAGCAGATCCGGGACAGCCTACGAGCAGTACTTC	CASRSGTAYEQYF
NA	once	TRBV7-2	TRBJ1-5	TGTGCCAGCAGCGCCTGGGTTGGCCAGGGTGATCAGCCCCAGCATTTT	CASSAWVGQGDQPQHF
NA	few	TRBV7-9	TRBJ2-3	TGTGCCAGCAGCCCATTACTAGCTCCCACAGATACGCAGTATTTT	CASSPLLAPTDTQYF
NA	few	TRBV7-9	TRBJ2-7	TGTGCCAGCAGCTTAAACTTGCCCCACGAGCAGTACTTC	CASSLNLPHEQYF
TRBD1	NA	TRBV7-9	TRBJ2-7	TGTGCCAGCTCCGGCCGGGACAGGGGACACGAGCAGTACTTC	CASSGRDRGHEQYF
NA	NA	TRBV19	TRBJ2-3	TGTGCCAGTAGTGTGCTAGTTTCAGATACGCAGTATTTT	CASSVLVSDTQYF
NA	few	TRBV9	TRBJ1-5	TGTGCCAGCAGCGTAGATAGTTCGCGGCCCCAGCATTTT	CASSVDSSRPQHF
NA	few	TRBV7-2	TRBJ2-4	TGTGCCAGCAGCTCGGGTCGGGGAAACATTCAGTACTTC	CASSSGRGNIQYF
NA	NA	TRBV5-5	TRBJ1-2	TGTGCCAGCAGCTTGGACCCACCAAGCGGCTACACCTTC	CASSLDPPSGYTF